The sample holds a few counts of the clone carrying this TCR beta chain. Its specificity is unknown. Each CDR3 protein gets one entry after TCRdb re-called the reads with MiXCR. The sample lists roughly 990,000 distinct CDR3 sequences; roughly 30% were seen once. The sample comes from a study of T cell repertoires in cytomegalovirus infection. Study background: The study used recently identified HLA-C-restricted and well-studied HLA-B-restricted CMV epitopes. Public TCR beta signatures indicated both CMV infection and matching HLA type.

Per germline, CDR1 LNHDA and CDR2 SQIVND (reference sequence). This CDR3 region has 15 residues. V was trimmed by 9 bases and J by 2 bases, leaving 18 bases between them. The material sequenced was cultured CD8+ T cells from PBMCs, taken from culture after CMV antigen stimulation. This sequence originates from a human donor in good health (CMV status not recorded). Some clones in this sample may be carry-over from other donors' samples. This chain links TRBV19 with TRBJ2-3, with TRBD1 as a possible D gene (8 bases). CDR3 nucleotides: TGTGCCAGCGCCTGGACAGGGAGGGTCACAGATACGCAGTATTTT. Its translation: CASAWTGRVTDTQYF.